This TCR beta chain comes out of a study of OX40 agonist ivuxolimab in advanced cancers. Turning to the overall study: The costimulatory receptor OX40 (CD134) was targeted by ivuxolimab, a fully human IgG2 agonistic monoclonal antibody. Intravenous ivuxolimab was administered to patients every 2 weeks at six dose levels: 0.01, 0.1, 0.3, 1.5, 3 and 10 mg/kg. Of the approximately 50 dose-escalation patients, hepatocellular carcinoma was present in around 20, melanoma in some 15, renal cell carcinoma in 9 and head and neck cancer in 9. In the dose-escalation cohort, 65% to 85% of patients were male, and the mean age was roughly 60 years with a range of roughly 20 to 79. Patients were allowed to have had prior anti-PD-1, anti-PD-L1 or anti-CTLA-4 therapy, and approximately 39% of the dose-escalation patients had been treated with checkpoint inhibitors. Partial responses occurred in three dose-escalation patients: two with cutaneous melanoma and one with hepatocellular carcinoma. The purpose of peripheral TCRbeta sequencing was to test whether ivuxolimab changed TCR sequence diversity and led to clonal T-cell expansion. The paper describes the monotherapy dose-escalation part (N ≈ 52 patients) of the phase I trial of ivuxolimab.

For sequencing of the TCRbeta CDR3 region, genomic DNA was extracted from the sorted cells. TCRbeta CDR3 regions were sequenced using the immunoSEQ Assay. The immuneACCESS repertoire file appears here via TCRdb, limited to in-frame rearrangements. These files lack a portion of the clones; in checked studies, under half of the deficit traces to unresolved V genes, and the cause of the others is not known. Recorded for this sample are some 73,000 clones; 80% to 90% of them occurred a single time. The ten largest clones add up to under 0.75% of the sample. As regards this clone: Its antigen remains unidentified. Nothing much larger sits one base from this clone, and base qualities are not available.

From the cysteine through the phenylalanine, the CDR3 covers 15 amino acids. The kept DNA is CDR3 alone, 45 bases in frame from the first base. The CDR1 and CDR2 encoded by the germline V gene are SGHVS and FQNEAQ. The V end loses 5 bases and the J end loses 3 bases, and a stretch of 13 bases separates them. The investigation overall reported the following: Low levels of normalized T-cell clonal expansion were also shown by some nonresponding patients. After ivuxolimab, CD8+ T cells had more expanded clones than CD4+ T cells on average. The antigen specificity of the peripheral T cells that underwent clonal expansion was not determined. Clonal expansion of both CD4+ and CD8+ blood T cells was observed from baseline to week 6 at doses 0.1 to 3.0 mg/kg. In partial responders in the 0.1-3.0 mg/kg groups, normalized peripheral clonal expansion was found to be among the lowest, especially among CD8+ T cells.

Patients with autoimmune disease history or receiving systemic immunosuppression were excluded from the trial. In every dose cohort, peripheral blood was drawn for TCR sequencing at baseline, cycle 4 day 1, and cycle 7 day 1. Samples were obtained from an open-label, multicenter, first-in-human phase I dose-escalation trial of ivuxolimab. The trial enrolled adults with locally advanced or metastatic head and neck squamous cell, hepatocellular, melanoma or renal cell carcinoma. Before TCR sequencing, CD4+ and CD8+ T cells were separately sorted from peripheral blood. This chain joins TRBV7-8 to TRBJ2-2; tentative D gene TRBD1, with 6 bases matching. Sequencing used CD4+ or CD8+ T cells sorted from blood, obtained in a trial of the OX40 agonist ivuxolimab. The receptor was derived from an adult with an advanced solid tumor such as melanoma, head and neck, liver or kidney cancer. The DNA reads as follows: TGTGCCAGCAGCGAAAAGGACAGACACACCGGGGAGCTGTTTTTT. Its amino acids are CASSEKDRHTGELFF. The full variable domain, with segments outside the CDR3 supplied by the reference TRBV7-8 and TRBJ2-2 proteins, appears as GAGVSQSPRYKVAKRGQDVALRCDPISGHVSLFWYQQALGQGPEFLTYFQNEAQLDKSGLPSDRFFAERPEGSVSTLKIQRTQQEDSAVYLCASSEKDRHTGELFFGEGSRLTVL.